This T cell receptor (beta chain) was documented in a study of patients and donors after allogeneic stem cell transplantation. CDR1 SGHRS and CDR2 YFSETQ come from the germline V gene. Germline trimming cut 3 bases from V and 2 bases from J; bases unmatched to any gene: 7. The CDR3 loop spans 16 amino acids. TCRdb called the RT-PCR reads again in MiXCR, with one record for every CDR3 protein. The sample carries roughly 960,000 distinct CDR3 sequences, approximately 19% recorded once. This clonotype was obtained from a human donor who was either an allogeneic HSCT recipient or a stem cell or donor lymphocyte infusion donor (not recorded which). It is not recorded whose cells these are; they may come from a transplant donor. The chain carries TRBV5-1 and TRBJ2-1; 8 bases are a match to TRBD2. Material: blood, either unsorted or a sorted T cell fraction (not recorded which). This CDR3 is CASSSRAGETYNEQFF. As DNA, the CDR3 is TGCGCCAGCAGCTCCAGAGCGGGGGAAACCTACAATGAGCAGTTCTTC.